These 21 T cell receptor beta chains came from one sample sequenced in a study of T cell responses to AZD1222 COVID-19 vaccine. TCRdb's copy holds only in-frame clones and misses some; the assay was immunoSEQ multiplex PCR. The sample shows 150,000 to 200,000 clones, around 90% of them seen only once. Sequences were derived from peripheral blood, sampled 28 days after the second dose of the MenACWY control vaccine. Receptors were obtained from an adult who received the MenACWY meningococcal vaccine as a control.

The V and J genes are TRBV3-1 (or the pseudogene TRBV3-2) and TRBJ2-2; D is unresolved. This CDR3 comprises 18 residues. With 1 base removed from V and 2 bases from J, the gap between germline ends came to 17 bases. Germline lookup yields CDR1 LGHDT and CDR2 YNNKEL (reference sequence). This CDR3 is CASSQAAKALANTGELFF. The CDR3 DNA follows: TGTGCCAGCAGCCAAGCCGCAAAGGCACTGGCAAACACCGGGGAGCTGTTTTTT.

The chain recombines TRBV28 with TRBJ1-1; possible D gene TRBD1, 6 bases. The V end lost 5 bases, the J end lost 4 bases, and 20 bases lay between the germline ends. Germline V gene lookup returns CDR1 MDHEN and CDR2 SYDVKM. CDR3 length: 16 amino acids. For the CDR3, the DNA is TGTGCCAGCAGTCCCCTAGGGGGTCCTGTCTTCACTGAAGCTTTCTTT. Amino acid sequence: CASSPLGGPVFTEAFF.

CDR3: CATSPLGVTQQYF. The CDR3 coding sequence is TGTGCCACCAGTCCCCTGGGGGTCACCCAGCAGTATTTT. The chain is built from TRBV24-1 and TRBJ2-3; TRBD1 or TRBD2 may be the D gene (5 bases each). There are 13 residues in the CDR3. V shed 6 bases and J shed 11 bases, with 17 bases lying between them. Germline lookup yields CDR1 KGHDR and CDR2 SFDVKD.

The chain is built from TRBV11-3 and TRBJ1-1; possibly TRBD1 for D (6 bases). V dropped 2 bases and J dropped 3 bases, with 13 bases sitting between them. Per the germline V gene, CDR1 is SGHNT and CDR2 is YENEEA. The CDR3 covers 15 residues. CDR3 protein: CASSLQGQGYTEAFF. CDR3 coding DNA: TGTGCCAGCAGCTTACAAGGGCAGGGGTACACTGAAGCTTTCTTT.

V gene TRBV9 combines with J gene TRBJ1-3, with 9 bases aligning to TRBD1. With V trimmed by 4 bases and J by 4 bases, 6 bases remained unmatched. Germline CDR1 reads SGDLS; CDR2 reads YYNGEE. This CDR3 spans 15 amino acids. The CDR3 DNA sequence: TGTGCCAGCAGCCCCCGTACAGGGGGCGGAAACACCATATATTTT. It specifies CASSPRTGGGNTIYF.

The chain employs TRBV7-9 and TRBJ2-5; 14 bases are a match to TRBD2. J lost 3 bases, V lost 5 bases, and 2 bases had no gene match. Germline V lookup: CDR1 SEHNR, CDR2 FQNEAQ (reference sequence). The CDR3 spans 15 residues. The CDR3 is CASSPGLAGEETQYF. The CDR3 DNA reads TGTGCCAGCAGCCCGGGACTAGCGGGAGAAGAGACCCAGTACTTC. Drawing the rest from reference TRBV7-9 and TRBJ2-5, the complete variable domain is DTGVSQNPRHKITKRGQNVTFRCDPISEHNRLYWYRQTLGQGPEFLTYFQNEAQLEKSRLLSDRFSAERPKGSFSTLEIQRTEQGDSAMYLCASSPGLAGEETQYFGPGTRLLVL.

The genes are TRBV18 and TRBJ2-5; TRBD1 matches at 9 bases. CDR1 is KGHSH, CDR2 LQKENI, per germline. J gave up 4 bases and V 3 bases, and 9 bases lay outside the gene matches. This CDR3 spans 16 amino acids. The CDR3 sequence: CASSPLGQGWGETQYF. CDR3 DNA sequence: TGTGCCAGCTCACCGTTGGGACAGGGATGGGGAGAGACCCAGTACTTC.

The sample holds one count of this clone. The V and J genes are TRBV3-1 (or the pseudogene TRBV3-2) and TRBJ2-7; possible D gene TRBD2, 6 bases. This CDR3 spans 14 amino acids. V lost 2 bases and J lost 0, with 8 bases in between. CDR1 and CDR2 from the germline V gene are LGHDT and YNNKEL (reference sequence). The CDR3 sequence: CASSQTAGSYEQYF. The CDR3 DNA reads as TGTGCCAGCAGCCAAACAGCGGGCTCCTACGAGCAGTACTTC.

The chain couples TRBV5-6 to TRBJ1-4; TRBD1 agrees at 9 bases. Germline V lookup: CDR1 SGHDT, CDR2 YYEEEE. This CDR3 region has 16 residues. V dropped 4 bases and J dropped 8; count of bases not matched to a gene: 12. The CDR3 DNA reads TGTGCCAGCAGCAAAAACCGGGACAGGGCTTGGGAAAAACTGTTTTTT. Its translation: CASSKNRDRAWEKLFF.

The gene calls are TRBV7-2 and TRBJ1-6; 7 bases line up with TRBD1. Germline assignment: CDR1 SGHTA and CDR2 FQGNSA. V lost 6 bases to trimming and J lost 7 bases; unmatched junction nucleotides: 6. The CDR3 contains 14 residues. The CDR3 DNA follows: TGTGCCAGCAGGGACAGGCGAGGAAATTCACCCCTCCACTTT. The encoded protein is CASRDRRGNSPLHF.

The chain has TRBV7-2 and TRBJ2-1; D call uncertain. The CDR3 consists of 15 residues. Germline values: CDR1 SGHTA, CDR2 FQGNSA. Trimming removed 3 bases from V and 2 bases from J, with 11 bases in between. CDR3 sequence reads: CASSFSRITYNEQFF. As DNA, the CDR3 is TGTGCCAGCAGCTTTTCACGAATTACCTACAATGAGCAGTTCTTC.

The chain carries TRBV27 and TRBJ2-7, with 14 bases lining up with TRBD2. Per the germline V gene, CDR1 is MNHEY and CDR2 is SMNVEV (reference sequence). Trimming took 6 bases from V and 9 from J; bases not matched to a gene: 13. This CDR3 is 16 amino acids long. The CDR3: CASSLPPGLAGVVQYF. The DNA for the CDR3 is TGTGCCAGCAGCCTCCCCCCGGGACTAGCGGGAGTAGTGCAGTACTTC.

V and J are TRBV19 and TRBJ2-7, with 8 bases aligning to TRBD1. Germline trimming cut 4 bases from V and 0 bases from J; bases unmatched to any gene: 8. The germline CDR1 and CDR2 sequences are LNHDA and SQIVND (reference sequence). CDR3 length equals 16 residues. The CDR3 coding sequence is TGTGCCAGTAGTAAACAAGCGGACAGGGTCTCCTACGAGCAGTACTTC. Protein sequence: CASSKQADRVSYEQYF.

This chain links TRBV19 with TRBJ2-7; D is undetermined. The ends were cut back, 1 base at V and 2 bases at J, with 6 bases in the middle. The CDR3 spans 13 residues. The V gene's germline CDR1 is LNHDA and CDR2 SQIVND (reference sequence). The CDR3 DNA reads TGTGCCAGTAGTATAGGCATGGCCTACGAGCAGTACTTC. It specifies CASSIGMAYEQYF.

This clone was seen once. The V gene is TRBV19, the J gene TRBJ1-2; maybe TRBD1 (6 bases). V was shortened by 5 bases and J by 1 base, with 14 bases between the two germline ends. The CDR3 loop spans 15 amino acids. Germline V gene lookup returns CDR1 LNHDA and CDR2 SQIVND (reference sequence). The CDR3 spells CASSSRGGLNYGYTF. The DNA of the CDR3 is TGTGCCAGTAGTTCCCGAGGGGGGCTTAACTATGGCTACACCTTC.

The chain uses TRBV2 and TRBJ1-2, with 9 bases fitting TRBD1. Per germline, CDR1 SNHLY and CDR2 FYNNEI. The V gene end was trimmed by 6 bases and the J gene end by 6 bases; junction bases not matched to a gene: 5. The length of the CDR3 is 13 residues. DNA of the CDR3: TGTGCCAGCAGGGACAGGGGACCCCATGGCTACACCTTC. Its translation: CASRDRGPHGYTF. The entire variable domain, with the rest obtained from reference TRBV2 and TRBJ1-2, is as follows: EPEVTQTPSHQVTQMGQEVILRCVPISNHLYFYWYRQILGQKVEFLVSFYNNEISEKSEIFDDQFSVERPDGSNFTLKIRSTKLEDSAMYFCASRDRGPHGYTFGSGTRLTVV.

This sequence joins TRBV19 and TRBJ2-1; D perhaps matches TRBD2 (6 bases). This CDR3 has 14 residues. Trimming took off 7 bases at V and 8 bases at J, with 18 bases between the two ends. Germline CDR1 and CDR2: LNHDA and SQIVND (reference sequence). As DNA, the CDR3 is TGTGCCAGTAAGTCGAGACTAGGACCCCATGAGCAGTTCTTC. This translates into CASKSRLGPHEQFF.

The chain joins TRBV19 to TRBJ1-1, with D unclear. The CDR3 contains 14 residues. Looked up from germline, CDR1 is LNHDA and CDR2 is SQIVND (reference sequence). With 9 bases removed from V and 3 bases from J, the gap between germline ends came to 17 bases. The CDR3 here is CASYSRHLDTEAFF. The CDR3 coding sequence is TGTGCCAGCTACAGCCGCCACCTGGACACTGAAGCTTTCTTT. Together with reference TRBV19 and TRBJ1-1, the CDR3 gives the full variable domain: DGGITQSPKYLFRKEGQNVTLSCEQNLNHDAMYWYRQDPGQGLRLIYYSQIVNDFQKGDIAEGYSVSREKKESFPLTVTSAQKNPTAFYLCASYSRHLDTEAFFGQGTRLTVV.

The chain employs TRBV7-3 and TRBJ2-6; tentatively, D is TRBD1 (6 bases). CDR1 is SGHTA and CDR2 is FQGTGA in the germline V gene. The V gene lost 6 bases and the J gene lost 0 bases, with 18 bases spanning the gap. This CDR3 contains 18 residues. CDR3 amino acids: CASRYPGTSGSGANVLTF. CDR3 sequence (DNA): TGTGCCAGCAGATACCCCGGGACATCTGGCTCTGGGGCCAACGTCCTGACTTTC.

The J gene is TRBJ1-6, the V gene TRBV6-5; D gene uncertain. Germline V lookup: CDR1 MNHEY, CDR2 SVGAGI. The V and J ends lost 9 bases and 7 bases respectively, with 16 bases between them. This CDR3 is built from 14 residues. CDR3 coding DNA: TGTGCCAGTTGGAATGGGGTAACAAATTCACCCCTCCACTTT. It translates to CASWNGVTNSPLHF.

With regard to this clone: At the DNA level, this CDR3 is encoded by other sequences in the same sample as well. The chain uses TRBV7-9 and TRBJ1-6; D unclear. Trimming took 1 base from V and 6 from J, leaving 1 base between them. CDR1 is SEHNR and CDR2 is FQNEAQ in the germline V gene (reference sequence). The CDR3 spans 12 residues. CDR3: CASSLVNSPLHF. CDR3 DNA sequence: TGTGCCAGCAGCTTAGTTAATTCACCCCTCCACTTT.